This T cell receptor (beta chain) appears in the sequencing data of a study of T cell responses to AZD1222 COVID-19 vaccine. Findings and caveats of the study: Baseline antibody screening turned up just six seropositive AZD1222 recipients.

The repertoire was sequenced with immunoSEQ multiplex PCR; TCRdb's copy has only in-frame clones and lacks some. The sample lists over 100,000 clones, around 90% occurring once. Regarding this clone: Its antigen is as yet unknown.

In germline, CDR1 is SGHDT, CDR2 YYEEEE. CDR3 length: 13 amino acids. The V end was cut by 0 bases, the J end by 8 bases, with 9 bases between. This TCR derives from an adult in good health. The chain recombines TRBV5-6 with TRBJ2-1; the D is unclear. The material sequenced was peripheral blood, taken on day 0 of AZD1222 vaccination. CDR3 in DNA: TGTGCCAGCAGCTTGGATCAACCCTATGAGCAGTTCTTC. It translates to CASSLDQPYEQFF.